The 32 T cell receptor beta chains below all came from one sample that was sequenced in a study of neoadjuvant anti-PD-1 for oral cavity cancer. Sequencing used immunoSEQ multiplex PCR; TCRdb keeps in-frame clones, though not all of them. Found here are tens of thousands of clones, roughly 29% of them singletons; the top ten hold roughly 15%. Documented time point: after neoadjuvant nivolumab, at surgical resection. Sequences were derived from tumor tissue, sampled after nivolumab (anti-PD-1) treatment. Source of these receptors: a person between 35 and 79 years old with oral cavity squamous cell carcinoma.

In the case of this clone: A read error may produce the germline difference seen at one junction end. J is TRBJ2-1 and V is TRBV7-7, with 9 bases fitting TRBD2. Germline values: CDR1 SSHAT, CDR2 FNYEAQ (reference sequence). The CDR3 contains 14 residues. The CDR3 is CASSPEGLAGEQFF. The CDR3 DNA follows: TGTGCTAGCAGCCCAGAGGGACTAGCTGGTGAGCAGTTCTTC.

The J gene is TRBJ2-5, the V gene TRBV19, with 7 positions matching TRBD2. Per germline, CDR1 LNHDA and CDR2 SQIVND (reference sequence). V was pared by 3 bases and J by 4 bases, with 5 bases of the junction left unmatched. This CDR3 comprises 14 residues. The CDR3 region has the DNA TGTGCCAGTAGTATTGGGGGAGGGCCAGAGACCCAGTACTTC. Its protein is CASSIGGGPETQYF.

A few counts support this clone. V is TRBV2 and J is TRBJ1-5; no clear D. V was trimmed by 8 bases and J by 11 bases, leaving 22 bases between them. This CDR3 spans 14 amino acids. Germline CDR1 is SNHLY and CDR2 is FYNNEI. This CDR3 is CASDRDRTGSAQHF. In DNA form, the CDR3 reads TGTGCCAGCGACCGAGATAGGACGGGTTCAGCCCAGCATTTT.

The chain has TRBV4-1 and TRBJ2-1; the D gene is possibly TRBD2 (6 bases). CDR3 length equals 17 residues. Per germline, CDR1 MGHRA and CDR2 YSYEKL. V was pared by 4 bases and J by 0 bases, with 16 bases between. The CDR3 DNA sequence: TGCGCCAGCAGCCTTGAAGGGGAGGCAAGCTCCTACAATGAGCAGTTCTTC. It yields the protein CASSLEGEASSYNEQFF.

The chain links TRBV20-1 to TRBJ1-1; D might be TRBD1 (5 bases). From germline, CDR1 is DFQATT and CDR2 SNEGSKA (reference sequence). The CDR3 is 11 residues long. The V end was cut by 5 bases, the J end by 6 bases, with 10 bases between. CDR3 loop: CSAWGRPEAFF. The CDR3 DNA reads as TGCAGTGCTTGGGGGAGGCCTGAAGCTTTCTTT.

This clone was counted only a few times. The chain carries TRBV9 and TRBJ1-1; perhaps TRBD1 as D (6 bases). Germline-derived CDR1 and CDR2 are SGDLS and YYNGEE. V was trimmed by 2 bases and J by 9 bases, leaving 14 bases between them. The CDR3 contains 13 residues. The CDR3 DNA reads as TGTGCCAGCAGCGTGACAGGCTCGGGTAAAGCTTTCTTT. This codes for CASSVTGSGKAFF.

The chain carries TRBV7-9 and TRBJ2-3; D unclear. CDR1 SEHNR and CDR2 FQNEAQ come from the germline V gene (reference sequence). The V end lost 8 bases, the J end lost 6 bases, and 9 bases lay between the germline ends. This CDR3 is 11 amino acids long. CDR3 sequence reads: CASRSLDTQYF. The CDR3 DNA reads as TGTGCCAGCCGTTCCCTGGATACGCAGTATTTT.

This chain uses TRBV5-4 with TRBJ1-1; 7 bases are a match to TRBD1. J was trimmed by 5 bases and V by 2 bases; bases with no gene match: 0. This CDR3 region has 12 residues. Germline lookup yields CDR1 SGHNT and CDR2 YYREEE (reference sequence). The CDR3 bases are TGTGCCAGCAGCTTACAGGGGACTGAAGCTTTCTTT. Translating gives CASSLQGTEAFF.

This clone was seen more than once but under ten times. The rearrangement joins TRBV5-1 to TRBJ2-1; D gene uncertain. Trimming pared 2 bases from V and 5 bases from J, leaving 8 bases between. From germline, CDR1 is SGHRS and CDR2 YFSETQ. The CDR3 has 13 residues. The CDR3 sequence: CASSFSLNNEQFF. The CDR3 region has the DNA TGCGCCAGCAGCTTTTCTCTAAACAATGAGCAGTTCTTC.

This clone has just a few counts. The rearrangement joins TRBV7-2 to TRBJ1-3, with 7 bases fitting TRBD1. This CDR3 spans 14 amino acids. Germline assignment: CDR1 SGHTA and CDR2 FQGNSA. After removal of 5 bases from V and 6 bases from J, the junction contained 7 bases not matched to a gene. The CDR3, as DNA: TGTGCCAGCAGCCCTGGACAGGCCAAAAACACCATATATTTT. It encodes CASSPGQAKNTIYF.

This clone was seen more than once but under ten times. The chain combines TRBV6-6 with TRBJ2-1, with TRBD2 matching 7 bases. Germline trimming cut 2 bases from V and 6 bases from J; bases unmatched to any gene: 7. The CDR3 covers 15 residues. Germline CDR1 is MNHNY and CDR2 is SVGAGI (reference sequence). CDR3 residues: CASSYERGFLNEQFF. Here the CDR3 DNA reads TGTGCCAGCAGTTACGAGCGGGGTTTCCTCAATGAGCAGTTCTTC.

This clone turned up a few times. V is TRBV15 and J is TRBJ2-3; D is undetermined. The CDR3 has 16 residues. Per germline, CDR1 LNHNV and CDR2 YYDKDF (reference sequence). V lost 3 bases to trimming and J lost 4 bases, with 17 bases between them. CDR3 protein: CATSSRQGSVSDTQYF. The CDR3 region has the DNA TGTGCCACCAGCAGCCGCCAAGGGTCGGTTTCAGATACGCAGTATTTT.

On this clone itself: The sample has other DNA sequences that encode this CDR3 too. The chain carries TRBV18 and TRBJ1-4; tentatively, D is TRBD1 (5 bases). From germline, CDR1 is KGHSH and CDR2 LQKENI. V was clipped by 3 bases and J by 8 bases, with 13 bases between them. This CDR3 is 14 amino acids long. In DNA, the CDR3 is TGTGCCAGCTCACCGGGGGGACCCGGGGAAAAACTGTTTTTT. Translation: CASSPGGPGEKLFF.

This chain links TRBV11-2 with TRBJ1-4; D unclear. Germline-derived CDR1 and CDR2 are SGHAT and FQNNGV. The CDR3 has 14 residues. The ends were cut back, 2 bases at V and 3 bases at J, with 7 bases in the middle. The CDR3 sequence is CASSLQPSNEKLFF. CDR3 coding DNA: TGTGCCAGCAGCTTACAACCGTCTAATGAAAAACTGTTTTTT. The full variable domain, its missing parts supplied by reference TRBV11-2 and TRBJ1-4, is EAGVAQSPRYKIIEKRQSVAFWCNPISGHATLYWYQQILGQGPKLLIQFQNNGVVDDSQLPKDRFSAERLKGVDSTLKIQPAKLEDSAVYLCASSLQPSNEKLFFGSGTQLSVL.

The chain couples TRBV10-3 to TRBJ1-2, with 7 nucleotides matching TRBD1. V shed 6 bases and J 8 bases; nucleotides not matched to a gene: 12. Germline V CDR1 and CDR2: ENHRY, SYGVKD. The CDR3 is 14 residues long. The CDR3 DNA follows: TGTGCCATCAGAACAGGGGAGGTGGAGGGCGGCTACACCTTC. It yields the protein CAIRTGEVEGGYTF.

There are a few counts of this clone. The rearrangement links TRBV11-2 to TRBJ2-7, with a weak D call TRBD2 (7 bases). V gave up 5 bases and J gave up 1 base, with 21 bases separating them. The CDR3 loop spans 17 amino acids. Germline CDR1 SGHAT, CDR2 FQNNGV. The CDR3 DNA reads as TGTGCCAGCAGCCTCCGACCCGGAGGGGGGGGTTCCTACGAGCAGTACTTC. Residues: CASSLRPGGGGSYEQYF.

V gene TRBV27 combines with J gene TRBJ2-2; 10 bases align to TRBD1. This CDR3 has 17 amino acids. Germline values: CDR1 MNHEY, CDR2 SMNVEV (reference sequence). V gave up 4 bases and J gave up 5 bases; unmatched junction bases: 10. The CDR3 nucleotides are TGTGCCAGCAGTTATCGACAGGGGGCTTTGTCTACCGGGGAGCTGTTTTTT. It specifies CASSYRQGALSTGELFF.

A few counts support this clone. The chain combines TRBV15 with TRBJ2-5; no firm D call. The CDR3 is 15 residues long. Germline values: CDR1 LNHNV, CDR2 YYDKDF (reference sequence). The V end was cut by 2 bases, the J end by 1 base, with 11 bases between. As DNA, the CDR3 is TGTGCCACCAGCAGAAGCCGGCCGACCCAAGAGACCCAGTACTTC. This codes for CATSRSRPTQETQYF.

CDR3 region: CASSLTHQGNNEQFF. In DNA, the CDR3 is TGCGCCAGCAGCTTGACACACCAGGGGAACAATGAGCAGTTCTTC. V usage is TRBV5-1 and J usage is TRBJ2-1; possibly TRBD1 for D (6 bases). CDR1 is SGHRS, CDR2 YFSETQ, per germline. The CDR3 consists of 15 residues. V lost 1 base and J lost 5, with 13 bases in between.

This clone was counted between two and nine times. This sequence joins TRBV5-4 and TRBJ2-3; TRBD2 matches 13 bases. This CDR3 contains 17 residues. Germline loops: CDR1 SGHNT, CDR2 YYREEE (reference sequence). V lost 4 bases, J lost 0 bases, and 5 bases stayed unmatched. CDR3 in amino acids: CASSPRTSGGSTDTQYF. CDR3 bases: TGTGCCAGCAGCCCGAGGACTAGCGGGGGTAGCACAGATACGCAGTATTTT.

The chain is built from TRBV28 and TRBJ2-1; D not resolved. The CDR3 spans 15 residues. Trimming removed 4 bases at V and 0 bases at J, with 10 bases between. CDR1 and CDR2 (germline): MDHEN, SYDVKM. The CDR3 nucleotides are TGTGCCAGCAGTTCCAGGCCGAGCTCCTACAATGAGCAGTTCTTC. This sequence encodes CASSSRPSSYNEQFF.

This clone was seen only a few times. This sequence joins TRBV4-1 and TRBJ2-2; 10 nucleotides line up with TRBD1. The CDR3 is 15 amino acids. Germline values: CDR1 MGHRA, CDR2 YSYEKL. V shed 4 bases and J 4 bases; nucleotides not matched to a gene: 3. The CDR3 reads CASSPWTGGTGELFF. The CDR3 DNA sequence: TGCGCCAGCAGCCCGTGGACAGGGGGCACCGGGGAGCTGTTTTTT.

The chain joins TRBV28 to TRBJ1-5; tentatively, D is TRBD1 (5 bases). The ends were cut back, 2 bases at V and 7 bases at J, with 15 bases in the middle. The CDR3 extends over 15 amino acids. Germline V gene lookup returns CDR1 MDHEN and CDR2 SYDVKM. In nucleotides, the CDR3 is TGTGCCAGCAGTTTACCGGGACGGCGGGAGCAGCCCCAGCATTTT. Translation gives CASSLPGRREQPQHF.

The DNA for the CDR3 is TGTGCCAGCTCTCGGGGGTATGGCTACACCTTC. Translated: CASSRGYGYTF. This chain joins TRBV27 and TRBJ1-2; tentatively, D is TRBD1 (5 bases). This CDR3 has 11 amino acids. Trimming removed 8 bases from V and 5 bases from J, with 9 bases in between. The V gene's germline CDR1 is MNHEY and CDR2 SMNVEV (reference sequence).

DNA for the CDR3: TGTGCCAGCAGTCCGGGACTACCGACCCAGTACTTC. Translated: CASSPGLPTQYF. V is TRBV5-4 and J is TRBJ2-5; the match to TRBD2 covers 7 bases. This CDR3 region has 12 residues. Losses at the gene ends were 5 bases for V and 7 bases for J; bases not matched to a gene: 5. Germline lookup yields CDR1 SGHNT and CDR2 YYREEE (reference sequence).

The chain employs TRBV6-5 and TRBJ1-1; D remains unclear. The CDR3 runs 11 residues. The V and J ends lost 2 bases and 8 bases respectively, with 6 bases between them. In germline, CDR1 is MNHEY, CDR2 SVGAGI. The CDR3 sequence is CASSYGREAFF. The CDR3 bases are TGTGCCAGCAGTTACGGTAGAGAAGCTTTCTTT.

The chain joins TRBV28 to TRBJ2-7; 7 bases map to TRBD1. The CDR3 totals 15 residues. Germline V gene data show CDR1 as MDHEN and CDR2 as SYDVKM. V was clipped by 7 bases and J by 1 base; unmatched bases: 10. This chain's CDR3 is CASTVQGSYSYEQYF. The CDR3 bases are TGTGCCAGCACCGTACAGGGGTCTTATTCCTACGAGCAGTACTTC.

The chain joins TRBV4-2 to TRBJ2-6, with 7 bases lining up with TRBD1. This CDR3 comprises 20 residues. V dropped 0 bases and J dropped 1; count of bases not matched to a gene: 12. The germline gives CDR1 LGHNA, CDR2 YNFKEQ. The CDR3 loop is CASSQDSAGGLGSGANVLTF. CDR3 in DNA: TGTGCCAGCAGCCAAGATTCGGCAGGGGGATTGGGGTCTGGGGCCAACGTCCTGACTTTC.

The chain is built from TRBV19 and TRBJ1-5; D perhaps matches TRBD1 (5 bases). This CDR3 comprises 14 residues. V gave up 0 bases and J gave up 4 bases, with 7 bases separating them. Germline V gene data show CDR1 as LNHDA and CDR2 as SQIVND (reference sequence). The CDR3 DNA is TGTGCCAGTAGTATAGACCGGGGGAATCAGCCCCAGCATTTT. Its protein product is CASSIDRGNQPQHF.

By share, this clone ranks as medium-sized (0.01 to 0.1%). The chain combines TRBV6-4 with TRBJ2-1; perhaps D is TRBD1 or TRBD2 (5 bases each). The CDR3 covers 13 residues. V dropped 0 bases and J dropped 12 bases, with 12 bases sitting between them. The germline V gene encodes CDR1 MRHNA and CDR2 SNTAGT. The DNA of the CDR3 is TGTGCCAGCAGTGACTCGGTCCAGGGAGTGCAGTTCTTC. Translated: CASSDSVQGVQFF.

This clone was found a few times. This chain joins TRBV18 and TRBJ1-4, with D unresolved. Germline CDR1 is KGHSH and CDR2 is LQKENI. This CDR3 spans 14 amino acids. The V end lost 4 bases, the J end lost 3 bases, and 9 bases lay between the germline ends. CDR3 amino acids: CASSLGKANEKLFF. CDR3 coding DNA: TGTGCCAGCTCACTGGGGAAGGCTAATGAAAAACTGTTTTTT.

V is TRBV5-6 and J is TRBJ2-3; D gene uncertain. This CDR3 is built from 12 residues. Between the trimmed V and J ends, which lost 2 bases and 5 bases, there was a span of 6 bases. Germline V gives CDR1 SGHDT, CDR2 YYEEEE. CDR3 residues: CASSFDEDTQYF. The DNA of the CDR3 is TGTGCCAGCAGCTTCGACGAAGATACGCAGTATTTT.